This T cell receptor (beta chain) was identified in a study of long-term antiretroviral therapy in people with HIV (dated by TCRdb to the early 2020s). In the study overall: The earliest samples were collected approximately a decade before the 2015 WHO recommendation for immediate ART, a period when ART was typically delayed until CD4 counts fell. A retrospective serial study tested whether changes in peripheral blood TRB repertoire composition and diversity were associated with ART initiation and durable HIV suppression. A total of around 190 cryopreserved PBMC samples came from 25 to 35 adults with confirmed HIV infection and were collected serially over a mean of around 6 years (range 1-12). Of the roughly 27 participants with HIV, 10 to 11 were female. No cross-contamination during QIAcube processing was seen in test extractions of a monoclonal T-cell line run alongside 33 polyclonal samples. The study at large found these results: HIV repertoires had narrower CDR3 length ranges than controls, and the network structure suggested an antigen-experienced repertoire that shifted only slightly toward naive after ART. Because cell numbers in pre-ART samples were limited, unsorted PBMC were profiled instead of sorted CD4+ and CD8+ T cells. The samples were dated from about 2004 to 2017, and the ART regimens that were used may be less effective than current ART regimens. Inferences about post-ART repertoire changes were limited because no data were available on ART adherence, viral resistance or therapy changes. ART initiation was associated with a significant increase in TRB diversity, but diversity stayed significantly below transplant donor controls even after long-term ART. The repertoire was dominated across all time points by expanded TRB clones identified before ART initiation, although this dominance was seen to fluctuate and to decrease in many PLHIV after ART. Since PBMC availability was limited, sequencing covered only the TCR beta chain, with no alpha chain pairing.

With regard to this clone: The target of this receptor is not known. Per-nucleotide qualities are absent, and no much larger clonotype sits a single base away.

Participants were included only if at least one PBMC sample before ART initiation and at least two post-ART samples were available. Treatment was received in the United States of America by all participants with HIV. Before DNA extraction, cryopreserved samples containing about 1-11 million PBMC were thawed and washed. At the time of the earliest PBMC sample, participants with HIV were aged between about 20 and 54 years. PBMC samples from each participant spanned 1-4 timepoints before ART initiation and 2-8 timepoints after ART initiation, with a median of 7 samples. For every participant, serial HIV viral load, CD4+ T-cell count, ART history and demographic data were obtained. A Qiagen kit on a QIAcube was used to extract genomic DNA from unsorted PBMC, with samples processed in batches of 12. The immunoSEQ hsTCRB v3.0 assay was used at survey level resolution for TRB variable region sequencing. The targeted TRB sequencing depth was roughly 35,000-50,000 T-cell genomes per sample. An Illumina MiSeq with a v3 150-cycle kit was used to sequence the pooled TRB libraries. The authors' pipeline ran thus. Analysis of repertoires was carried out in R inside a reproducible Nextflow workflow spanning QC, data transformation and analysis. LymphoSeq2, an R package for AIRR-Seq data exploration, was used to implement custom analyses. Several samples yielding fewer than 5000 total TRB sequences were excluded, leaving more than 150 analyzed HIV repertoires. Among the approximately 180 HIV repertoires that were kept, some 60 were collected before ART initiation and about 130 were collected after ART initiation. Each repertoire was downsampled to 5000 TRB nucleotide sequences, and summary statistics were averaged across 100 downsampling iterations. TRB sequences were retained for analysis only if CDR3 regions of at least seven amino acids were present. A Shannon entropy-derived clonality score and the Gini coefficient were used to measure diversity. In the repertoire networks, any two of the top 5000 CDR3 amino acid sequences were connected whenever the two sequences differed by an edit distance of one. For TRB CDR3 amino acid sequences, antigen specificity groups and MHC restriction were predicted with GLIPH2. To flag known CMV, EBV, HIV or tissue antigen associations, CDR3 amino acid sequences were matched against VDJdb and McPAS-TCR. Pre-ART, post-ART and control groups were compared with Wilcoxon signed-rank tests and Holm-Bonferroni correction. TCRdb holds this immuneACCESS table with in-frame rearrangements only. Some clones are missing; in checked studies, unresolved V genes explain under half, and the rest has no known cause. The V and J calls and clone size were taken over from that table, and D and trimming were inferred from the DNA. The sample table contains some 29,000 clones; only one count was recorded for 80% to 90% of them. Approximately 8.3% of the sample comes from the top ten.

This receptor was identified in a man aged 50 to 59 with HIV. The sample in question was unsorted PBMCs, obtained 3.2 years before starting antiretroviral therapy.

The nucleotide sequence reads TGTGCCTGGAGTGGGGCAGTCTGGGGTCGATCCCACGAGCAGTACTTC. The encoded protein is CAWSGAVWGRSHEQYF. The sequence links TRBV30 to TRBJ2-7, with the D gene not confidently named. From the germline V gene (reference sequence), CDR1 is GTSNPN and CDR2 is SVGIG. The V and J ends are trimmed by 1 base and 5 bases, leaving 21 bases between them. Inclusive of the bounding cysteine and phenylalanine, the CDR3 is 16 residues long. Only the CDR3 part of the read is kept: 48 bases, read in frame from the first base.